The sequence of this T cell receptor beta chain was determined in a study of T cell responses to AZD1222 COVID-19 vaccine. Study-wide points: CD4 TCRs associated with vaccination spanned spike, dominating at 160-218 and 743-854.

TCRdb's copy holds only in-frame clones and misses some; the assay was immunoSEQ multiplex PCR. Of around 200,000 clones in the sample, almost 90% were seen once. Turning to this clone: Antigen specificity is unknown.

The clonotype originates from an adult in good health. The sample in question was peripheral blood, obtained on day 0 of AZD1222 vaccination.

CDR3 region: CASSPQYGNQPQHF. The CDR3 nucleotides read TGTGCCAGCTCACCACAATACGGTAATCAGCCCCAGCATTTT. This chain connects TRBV18 to TRBJ1-5; no firm D call. Per germline, CDR1 KGHSH and CDR2 LQKENI. CDR3 length equals 14 residues. Trimming pared 1 base from V and 4 bases from J, leaving 8 bases between.